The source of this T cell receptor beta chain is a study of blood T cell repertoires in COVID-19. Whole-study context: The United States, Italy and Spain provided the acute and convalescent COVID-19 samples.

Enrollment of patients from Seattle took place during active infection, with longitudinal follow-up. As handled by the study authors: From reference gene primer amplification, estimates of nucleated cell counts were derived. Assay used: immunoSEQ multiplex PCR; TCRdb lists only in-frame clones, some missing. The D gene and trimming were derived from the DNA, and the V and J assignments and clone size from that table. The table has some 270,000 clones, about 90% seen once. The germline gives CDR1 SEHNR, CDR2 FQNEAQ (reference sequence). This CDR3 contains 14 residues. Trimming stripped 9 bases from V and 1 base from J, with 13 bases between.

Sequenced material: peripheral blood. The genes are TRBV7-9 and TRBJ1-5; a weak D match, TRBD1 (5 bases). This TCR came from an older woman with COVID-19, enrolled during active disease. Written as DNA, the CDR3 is TGTGCCAGTGGGGGAGGAGGAAGCAATCAGCCCCAGCATTTT. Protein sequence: CASGGGGSNQPQHF.